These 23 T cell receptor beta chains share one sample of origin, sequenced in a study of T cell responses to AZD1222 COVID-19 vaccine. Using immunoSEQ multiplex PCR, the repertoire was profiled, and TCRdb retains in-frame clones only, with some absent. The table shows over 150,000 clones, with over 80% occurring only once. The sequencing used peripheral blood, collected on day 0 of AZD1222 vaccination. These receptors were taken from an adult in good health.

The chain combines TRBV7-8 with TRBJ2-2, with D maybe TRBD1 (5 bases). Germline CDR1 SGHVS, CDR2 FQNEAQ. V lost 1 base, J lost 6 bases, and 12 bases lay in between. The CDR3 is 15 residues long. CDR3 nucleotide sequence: TGTGCCAGCAGCTTAGTCCCAGGGTCGGCCGGGGAGCTGTTTTTT. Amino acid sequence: CASSLVPGSAGELFF.

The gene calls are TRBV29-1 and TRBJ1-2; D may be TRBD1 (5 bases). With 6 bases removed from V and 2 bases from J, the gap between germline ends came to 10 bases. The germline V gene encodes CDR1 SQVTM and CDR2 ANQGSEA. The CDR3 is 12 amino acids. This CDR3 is CSVLQENYGYTF. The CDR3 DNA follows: TGCAGCGTCTTACAGGAGAACTATGGCTACACCTTC.

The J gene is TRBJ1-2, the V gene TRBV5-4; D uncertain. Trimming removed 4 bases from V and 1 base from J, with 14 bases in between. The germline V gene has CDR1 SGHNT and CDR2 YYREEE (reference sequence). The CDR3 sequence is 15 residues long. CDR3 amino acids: CASSRRADVNYGYTF. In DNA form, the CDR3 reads TGTGCCAGCAGCCGCCGAGCTGACGTTAACTATGGCTACACCTTC.

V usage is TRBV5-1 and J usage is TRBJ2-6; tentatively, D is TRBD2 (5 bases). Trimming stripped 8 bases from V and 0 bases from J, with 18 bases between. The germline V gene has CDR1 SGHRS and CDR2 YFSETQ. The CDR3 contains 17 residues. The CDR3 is CASSDRYRFSGANVLTF. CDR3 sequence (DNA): TGCGCCAGTAGCGATCGATACCGTTTCTCTGGGGCCAACGTCCTGACTTTC.

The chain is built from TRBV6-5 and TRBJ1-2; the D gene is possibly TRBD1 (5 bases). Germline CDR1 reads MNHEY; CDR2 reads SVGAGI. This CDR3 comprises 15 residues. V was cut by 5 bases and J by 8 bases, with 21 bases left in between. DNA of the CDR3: TGTGCCAGCAGTCCCGGTGGGGCCAGGCTAGGAGGCTACACCTTC. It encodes CASSPGGARLGGYTF.

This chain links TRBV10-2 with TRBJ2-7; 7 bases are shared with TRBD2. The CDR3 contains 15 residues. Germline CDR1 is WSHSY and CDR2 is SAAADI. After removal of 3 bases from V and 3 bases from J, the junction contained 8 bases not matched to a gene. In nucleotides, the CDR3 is TGCGCCAGCAGTGATCCTAGCGGTCCTAACTACGAGCAGTACTTC. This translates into CASSDPSGPNYEQYF.

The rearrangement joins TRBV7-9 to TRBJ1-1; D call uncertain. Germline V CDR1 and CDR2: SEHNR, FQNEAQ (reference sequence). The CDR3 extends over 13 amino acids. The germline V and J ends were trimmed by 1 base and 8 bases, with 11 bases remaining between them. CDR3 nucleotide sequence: TGTGCCAGCAGCTTAGGTCTGCTTGACGAAGCTTTCTTT. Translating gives CASSLGLLDEAFF.

The chain's CDR3 is CASSTRTNPVSRTDTQYF. DNA for the CDR3: TGTGCCAGCAGCACCAGGACTAACCCCGTAAGCCGCACAGATACGCAGTATTTT. The chain couples TRBV9 to TRBJ2-3, with D possibly matching TRBD2 (6 bases). Trimming stripped 4 bases from V and 1 base from J, with 22 bases between. Germline CDR1 reads SGDLS; CDR2 reads YYNGEE. This CDR3 spans 18 amino acids. Looking up the rest from reference TRBV9 and TRBJ2-3 gives the full variable domain: DSGVTQTPKHLITATGQRVTLRCSPRSGDLSVYWYQQSLDQGLQFLIQYYNGEERAKGNILERFSAQQFPDLHSELNLSSLELGDSALYFCASSTRTNPVSRTDTQYFGPGTRLTVL.

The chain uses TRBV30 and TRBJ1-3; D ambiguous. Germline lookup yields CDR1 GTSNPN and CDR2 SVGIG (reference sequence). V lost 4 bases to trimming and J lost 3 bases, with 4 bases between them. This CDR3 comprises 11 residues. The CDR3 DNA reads TGTGCCTGGAATCTTGGAAACACCATATATTTT. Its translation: CAWNLGNTIYF. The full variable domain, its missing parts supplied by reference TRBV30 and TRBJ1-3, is SQTIHQWPATLVQPVGSPLSLECTVEGTSNPNLYWYRQAAGRGLQLLFYSVGIGQISSEVPQNLSASRPQDRQFILSSKKLLLSDSGFYLCAWNLGNTIYFGEGSWLTVV.

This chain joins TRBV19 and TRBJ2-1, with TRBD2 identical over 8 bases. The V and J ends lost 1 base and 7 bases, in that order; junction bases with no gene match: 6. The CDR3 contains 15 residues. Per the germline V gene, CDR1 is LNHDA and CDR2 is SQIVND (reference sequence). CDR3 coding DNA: TGTGCCAGTAGTATAGGAGCGGGAGAGGGTAATGAGCAGTTCTTC. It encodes CASSIGAGEGNEQFF.

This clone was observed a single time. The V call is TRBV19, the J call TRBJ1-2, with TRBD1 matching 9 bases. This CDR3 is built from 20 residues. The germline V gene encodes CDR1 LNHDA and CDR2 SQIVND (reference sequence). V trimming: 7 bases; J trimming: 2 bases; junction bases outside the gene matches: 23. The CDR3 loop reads CASTSGTGQGTSELNYGYTF. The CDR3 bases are TGTGCCAGTACCAGTGGGACTGGACAGGGGACCTCAGAACTAAACTATGGCTACACCTTC.

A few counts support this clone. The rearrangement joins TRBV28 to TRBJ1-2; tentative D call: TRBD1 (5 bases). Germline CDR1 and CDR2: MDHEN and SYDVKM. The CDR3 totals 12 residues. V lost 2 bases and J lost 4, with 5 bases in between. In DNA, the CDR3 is TGTGCCAGCAGTTTAGACAGCTATGGCTACACCTTC. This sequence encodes CASSLDSYGYTF.

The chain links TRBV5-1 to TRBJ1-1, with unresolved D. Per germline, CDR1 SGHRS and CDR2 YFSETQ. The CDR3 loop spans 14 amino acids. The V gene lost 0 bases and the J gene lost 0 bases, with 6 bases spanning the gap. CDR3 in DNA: TGCGCCAGCAGCTTGGACAGTATGAACACTGAAGCTTTCTTT. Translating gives CASSLDSMNTEAFF.

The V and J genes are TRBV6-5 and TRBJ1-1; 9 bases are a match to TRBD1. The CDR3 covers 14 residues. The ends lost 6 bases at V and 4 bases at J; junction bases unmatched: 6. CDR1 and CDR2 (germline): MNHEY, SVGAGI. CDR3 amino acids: CASRRTGVGTEAFF. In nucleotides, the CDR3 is TGTGCCAGCAGACGGACAGGGGTAGGCACTGAAGCTTTCTTT.

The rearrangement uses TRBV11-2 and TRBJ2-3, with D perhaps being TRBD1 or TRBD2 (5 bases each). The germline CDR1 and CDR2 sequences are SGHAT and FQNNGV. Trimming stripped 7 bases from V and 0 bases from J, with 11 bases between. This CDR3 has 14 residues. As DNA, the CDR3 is TGTGCCAGCAAGGGACGGCCGAGCACAGATACGCAGTATTTT. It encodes CASKGRPSTDTQYF.

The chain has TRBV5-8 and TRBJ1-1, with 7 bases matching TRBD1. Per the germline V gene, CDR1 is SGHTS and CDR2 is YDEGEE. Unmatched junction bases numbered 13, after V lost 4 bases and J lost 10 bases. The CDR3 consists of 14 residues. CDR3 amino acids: CASSPRDSYVSAFF. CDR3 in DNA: TGTGCCAGCAGCCCGCGGGACAGCTACGTTTCAGCTTTCTTT.

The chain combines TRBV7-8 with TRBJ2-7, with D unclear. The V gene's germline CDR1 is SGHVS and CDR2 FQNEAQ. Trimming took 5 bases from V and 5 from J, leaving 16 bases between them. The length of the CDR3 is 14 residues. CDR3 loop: CASSPQNLMDEQYF. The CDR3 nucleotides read TGTGCCAGCAGCCCCCAGAACCTAATGGACGAGCAGTACTTC. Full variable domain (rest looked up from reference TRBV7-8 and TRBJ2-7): GAGVSQSPRYKVAKRGQDVALRCDPISGHVSLFWYQQALGQGPEFLTYFQNEAQLDKSGLPSDRFFAERPEGSVSTLKIQRTQQEDSAVYLCASSPQNLMDEQYFGPGTRLTVT.

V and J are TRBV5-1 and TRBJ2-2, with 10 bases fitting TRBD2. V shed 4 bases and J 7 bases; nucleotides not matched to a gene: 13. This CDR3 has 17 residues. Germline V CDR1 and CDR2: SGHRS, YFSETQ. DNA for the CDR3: TGCGCCAGCAGCAGAATATCCCGGATAGCGGGAGGCGGGGAGCTGTTTTTT. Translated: CASSRISRIAGGGELFF.

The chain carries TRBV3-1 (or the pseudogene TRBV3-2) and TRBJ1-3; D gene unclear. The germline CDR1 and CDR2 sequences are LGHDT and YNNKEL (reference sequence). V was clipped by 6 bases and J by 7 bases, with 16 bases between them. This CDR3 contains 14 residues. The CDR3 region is CASSPDGIWNTIYF. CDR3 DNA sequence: TGTGCCAGCAGTCCTGATGGGATTTGGAACACCATATATTTT.

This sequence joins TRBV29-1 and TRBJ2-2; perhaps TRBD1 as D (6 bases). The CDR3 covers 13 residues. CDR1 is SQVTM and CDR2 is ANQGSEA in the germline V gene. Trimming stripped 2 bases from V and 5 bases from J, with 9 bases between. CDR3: CSVEQGRTGELFF. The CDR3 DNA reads TGCAGCGTTGAACAGGGGAGAACCGGGGAGCTGTTTTTT.

In DNA form, the CDR3 reads TGTGCCAGCAGCTCCGGGACAGGAAACTATAATTCACCCCTCCACTTT. Translation gives CASSSGTGNYNSPLHF. J is TRBJ1-6 and V is TRBV5-8; TRBD1 aligns across 8 bases. V lost 3 bases to trimming and J lost 3 bases; unmatched junction nucleotides: 5. The germline CDR1 and CDR2 sequences are SGHTS and YDEGEE. The length of the CDR3 is 16 residues.

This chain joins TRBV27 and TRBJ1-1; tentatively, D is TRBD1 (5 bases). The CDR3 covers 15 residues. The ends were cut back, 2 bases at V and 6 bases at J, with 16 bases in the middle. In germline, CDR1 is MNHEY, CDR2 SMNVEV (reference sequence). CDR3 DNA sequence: TGTGCCAGCAGTTTAAGGAGCGGGGCGCGGGCTGAAGCTTTCTTT. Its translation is CASSLRSGARAEAFF.

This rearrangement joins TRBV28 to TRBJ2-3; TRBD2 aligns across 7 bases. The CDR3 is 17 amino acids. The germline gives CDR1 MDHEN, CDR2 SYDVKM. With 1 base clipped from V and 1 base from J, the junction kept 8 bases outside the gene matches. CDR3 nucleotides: TGTGCCAGCAGTTTATTGTTAAGGGCGGGGGGCACAGATACGCAGTATTTT. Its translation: CASSLLLRAGGTDTQYF.